This T cell receptor (beta chain) was sequenced during a study of human T cells and chemical hapten exposure. Looking at the study overall: Each patch test put 0.01% DPC on the upper back, and results were read at 6 days.

The V gene's germline CDR1 is SGDLS and CDR2 YYNGEE. Germline trimming cut 6 bases from V and 5 bases from J; bases unmatched to any gene: 22. This CDR3 region has 18 residues. Sample time point: pre-sensitization, week 0. Treatment in this sample: therapeutic diphenylcyclopropenone sensitization with weekly scalp DPC. This clonotype has at least ten counts. Each CDR3 protein gets one entry after TCRdb re-called the RACE reads with MiXCR. Of a few hundred thousand distinct CDR3 sequences listed, about 9% are singletons. The rearrangement links TRBV9 to TRBJ2-5; TRBD1 aligns across 7 bases. The receptor comes from a woman aged 40 to 49 with alopecia areata. Some clones in this sample may be carry-over from other donors' samples. The sample consisted of whole blood, taken in connection with sensitization to the hapten diphenylcyclopropenone (DPC). The DNA for the CDR3 is TGTGCCAGCACCCCGAGGGGAGACAGGGCGGTCGTCCAGGAGACCCAGTACTTC. Residues: CASTPRGDRAVVQETQYF.